This T cell receptor beta chain was sequenced in a study of early T cells in non-severe SARS-CoV-2 infection (dated by TCRdb to the early 2020s). About the full investigation: TCR sequencing used bulk RNA from unsorted whole blood, so alpha and beta chains could not be paired.

This clonotype turned up a few times. The specificity of this receptor is unknown. No much larger clone exists at a distance of one base, and base qualities are not known. The study was a case-control design nested within a healthcare worker cohort in London, UK, with weekly nasopharyngeal swab PCR tests and blood sampling. Healthcare workers were enrolled in the week of the UK lockdown, from 23 to 31 March 2020, and were followed every week for up to roughly 15 weeks. The library was prepared using 5' RACE. These reads were obtained on a NextSeq 500. The TCR library protocol attached unique molecular identifiers to individual cDNA molecules to correct for sequencing error and PCR bias. TCR alpha and beta chains were both sequenced, and the abundances of alpha and beta sequences in each sample were closely correlated with each other. On the authors' methods: Decombinator V4 was used to annotate TCR sequences for V gene, J gene and CDR3. TCRs were defined as expanded if a significant change between any two time points was detected under a Poisson model with p below 0.0001. TCR abundances were normalised to the total number of TCRs sequenced per sample and were expressed as counts per million. TRAV1-2 paired with TRAJ12, TRAJ20 or TRAJ33 defined MAIT TCRs, while TRAV10 paired with TRAJ18 defined iNKT TCRs. VDJdb, accessed 1 November 2021, was searched for CMV, EBV and SARS-CoV-2 annotated TCRs, excluding TCRs annotated for multiple antigens. The public reads were run again by TCRdb, first through fastp at Q25 and then through MiXCR, and only productive beta chains were kept. One record per CDR3 amino acid sequence lists the most common genes and DNA. The V and J calls come from TCRdb's annotation, not from the publication. This sample is represented by around 48,000 distinct CDR3 sequences; about 12% of them were singletons. Approximately 10% of the sample rests with the top ten.

Broader findings and caveats from the paper: VDJdb matching was skewed toward anti-spike CD8 responses and likely underestimated virus-specific expansions, missing private and CD4 specificities.

V loses 4 bases of germline sequence and J loses 0 bases, and the interval between the two ends is 13 bases. From the cysteine up to the phenylalanine, the CDR3 has a length of 15 residues. Kept here is only the CDR3 DNA, which spans 45 bases and is read in frame from base 1. From the germline V gene (reference sequence), CDR1 is DFQATT and CDR2 is SNEGSKA. This receptor was identified in an adult who was a healthcare worker with PCR-confirmed SARS-CoV-2 infection or an uninfected control (not recorded which). The rearrangement joined TRBV20-1 to TRBJ2-1; the D match is possibly TRBD1 or TRBD2, with 6 bases aligned in each. Sequenced material: whole blood. The CDR3 here reads CSATPTGASYNEQFF. The DNA reads TGCAGTGCTACTCCAACGGGGGCCTCCTACAATGAGCAGTTCTTC.